What follows are 30 T cell receptor beta chains derived from one specimen sequenced in a study of cytomegalovirus exposure and HLA in healthy donors. Both 60 Vbeta primers and 13 Jbeta primers went into the PCR. Profiled with immunoSEQ multiplex PCR; TCRdb holds only in-frame clones, not every one. The data show 200,000 or so clones, and the top ten clones hold roughly 0.74%. Sequenced material: PBMCs. The origin of the receptors is a boy aged 5-17 years in good health and CMV-seronegative.

The V and J genes are TRBV7-8 and TRBJ2-7, with D tentatively TRBD2 (7 bases). Trimming took 5 bases from V and 3 from J, leaving 17 bases between them. The germline V gene encodes CDR1 SGHVS and CDR2 FQNEAQ. The CDR3 consists of 15 residues. The CDR3 sequence: CASSPRRGANYEQYF. As DNA, the CDR3 is TGTGCCAGCAGCCCTAGACGGGGGGCCAACTACGAGCAGTACTTC.

V gene TRBV7-2 combines with J gene TRBJ1-4; D is unclear. V was pared by 3 bases and J by 5 bases, with 10 bases between. The germline V gene encodes CDR1 SGHTA and CDR2 FQGNSA. The CDR3 length is 14 residues. The CDR3 DNA reads TGTGCCAGCAGCTTCCGCAGGCCCAATGAAAAACTGTTTTTT. This gives the protein CASSFRRPNEKLFF.

The chain employs TRBV11-2 and TRBJ1-2; D is ambiguous. The germline V gene has CDR1 SGHAT and CDR2 FQNNGV. Deletions cut 5 bases from V and 4 bases from J, with 8 bases between. This CDR3 comprises 12 residues. CDR3 DNA sequence: TGTGCCAGCAGCCCTAACAGCTATGGCTACACCTTC. Its translation is CASSPNSYGYTF.

This rearrangement joins TRBV5-1 to TRBJ2-2, with 9 bases that match TRBD1. The CDR3 contains 15 residues. From germline, CDR1 is SGHRS and CDR2 YFSETQ. Trimming removed 4 bases from V and 2 bases from J; junction bases left unmatched: 3. The CDR3 DNA follows: TGCGCCAGCAGCGGGACAGGGAGAAACACCGGGGAGCTGTTTTTT. Its translation: CASSGTGRNTGELFF.

The chain joins TRBV7-3 to TRBJ2-3, with 10 bases lining up with TRBD1. The CDR3 length is 15 residues. Per germline, CDR1 SGHTA and CDR2 FQGTGA. V was clipped by 2 bases and J by 3 bases; unmatched bases: 2. CDR3 loop: CASSLGQGVTDTQYF. DNA of the CDR3: TGTGCCAGCAGCTTAGGACAGGGGGTAACAGATACGCAGTATTTT.

For this clone: Other DNA variants within this sample encode the same CDR3. V usage is TRBV30 and J usage is TRBJ1-1; no definite D call. The V end was cut by 1 base, the J end by 3 bases, with 3 bases between. Germline-derived CDR1 and CDR2 are GTSNPN and SVGIG (reference sequence). The CDR3 is 11 amino acids. The CDR3 here is CAWSADTEAFF. Here the CDR3 DNA reads TGTGCCTGGAGTGCGGACACTGAAGCTTTCTTT.

The chain recombines TRBV9 with TRBJ2-1, with unresolved D. V was pared by 0 bases and J by 0 bases, with 7 bases between. CDR1 and CDR2 from the germline V gene are SGDLS and YYNGEE. The CDR3 has 15 amino acids. The CDR3 DNA follows: TGTGCCAGCAGCGTAGCGGCAGGCTCCTACAATGAGCAGTTCTTC. Protein: CASSVAAGSYNEQFF.

The chain combines TRBV7-9 with TRBJ2-4; possible D gene TRBD2, 6 bases. This CDR3 comprises 13 residues. The ends were cut back, 6 bases at V and 7 bases at J, with 13 bases in the middle. Germline V gene sequence: CDR1 SEHNR, CDR2 FQNEAQ (reference sequence). The CDR3 reads CASSPTRLNIQYF. The CDR3 region has the DNA TGTGCCAGCAGTCCGACTAGGTTGAACATTCAGTACTTC. Combining the CDR3 with reference TRBV7-9 and TRBJ2-4 gives the whole variable domain DTGVSQNPRHKITKRGQNVTFRCDPISEHNRLYWYRQTLGQGPEFLTYFQNEAQLEKSRLLSDRFSAERPKGSFSTLEIQRTEQGDSAMYLCASSPTRLNIQYFGAGTRLSVL.

For this clone: The sample carries other DNA sequences with the same CDR3. The rearrangement joins TRBV5-1 to TRBJ1-1, with D possibly TRBD1 on 5 matching bases. Germline V lookup: CDR1 SGHRS, CDR2 YFSETQ. The CDR3 totals 13 residues. V was shortened by 1 base and J by 1 base, with 5 bases between the two germline ends. The CDR3 loop reads CASSLQGNTEAFF. As DNA, the CDR3 is TGCGCCAGCAGCTTGCAGGGGAACACTGAAGCTTTCTTT.

This chain connects TRBV5-1 to TRBJ1-6; 11 bases map to TRBD1. Germline lookup yields CDR1 SGHRS and CDR2 YFSETQ. This CDR3 is built from 20 residues. J gave up 7 bases and V 4 bases, and 19 bases lay outside the gene matches. CDR3 DNA sequence: TGCGCCAGCAGCATGGGGAGTAGGACAGGGGGCTTTGCCATCAATTCACCCCTCCACTTT. Translation: CASSMGSRTGGFAINSPLHF.

The J gene is TRBJ2-2, the V gene TRBV5-5; 9 bases fit TRBD1. J was trimmed by 6 bases and V by 4 bases; bases with no gene match: 10. The germline gives CDR1 SGHKS, CDR2 YYEKEE (reference sequence). CDR3 length: 16 amino acids. CDR3 in DNA: TGTGCCAGCAGCCCGACCGGGACAGGGTACGCCGGGGAGCTGTTTTTT. It specifies CASSPTGTGYAGELFF.

The rearrangement links TRBV6-1 to TRBJ1-6, with no clear D. The V gene lost 2 bases and the J gene lost 3 bases, with 5 bases spanning the gap. This CDR3 has 14 amino acids. Per germline, CDR1 MNHNS and CDR2 SASEGT. CDR3 bases: TGTGCCAGCAGTGAATTATACTATAATTCACCCCTCCACTTT. This encodes CASSELYYNSPLHF.

The chain is built from TRBV6-5 and TRBJ1-1, with 9 positions matching TRBD1. V was clipped by 7 bases and J by 5 bases; unmatched bases: 5. Germline CDR1 and CDR2: MNHEY and SVGAGI. The length of the CDR3 is 13 residues. CDR3 in amino acids: CASNTGTGTEAFF. DNA of the CDR3: TGTGCCAGCAACACCGGGACAGGGACTGAAGCTTTCTTT.

This chain connects TRBV7-6 to TRBJ2-1, with 15 bases lining up with TRBD2. J was trimmed by 8 bases and V by 4 bases; bases with no gene match: 6. The CDR3 is 16 residues long. Germline assignment: CDR1 SGHVS and CDR2 FNYEAQ. CDR3 loop: CASSYGLAGGRDEQFF. CDR3 nucleotide sequence: TGTGCCAGCAGCTATGGACTAGCGGGGGGGCGGGATGAGCAGTTCTTC. The full variable domain, in which reference TRBV7-6 and TRBJ2-1 provide the parts outside the CDR3, is GAGVSQSPRYKVTKRGQDVALRCDPISGHVSLYWYRQALGQGPEFLTYFNYEAQQDKSGLPNDRFSAERPEGSISTLTIQRTEQRDSAMYRCASSYGLAGGRDEQFFGPGTRLTVL.

The chain is built from TRBV4-2 and TRBJ2-5; 13 bases align to TRBD2. The CDR3 covers 14 residues. V was pared by 5 bases and J by 11 bases, with 8 bases of the junction left unmatched. Germline loops: CDR1 LGHNA, CDR2 YNFKEQ. CDR3 DNA sequence: TGTGCCAGCAGCGCAACTAGCGGGGGGGCCCAGCAGTACTTC. Translated, it gives CASSATSGGAQQYF.

The V and J genes are TRBV9 and TRBJ2-3, with 7 bases matching TRBD1. Germline values: CDR1 SGDLS, CDR2 YYNGEE. V trimming: 0 bases; J trimming: 9 bases; junction bases outside the gene matches: 4. CDR3 length: 13 amino acids. The DNA of the CDR3 is TGTGCCAGCAGCGTAGAGGGGGCCAGGACGCAGTATTTT. This codes for CASSVEGARTQYF. The full variable domain, with the rest looked up from reference TRBV9 and TRBJ2-3, is DSGVTQTPKHLITATGQRVTLRCSPRSGDLSVYWYQQSLDQGLQFLIQYYNGEERAKGNILERFSAQQFPDLHSELNLSSLELGDSALYFCASSVEGARTQYFGPGTRLTVL.

This chain uses TRBV27 with TRBJ1-2; TRBD1 might be the D (5 bases). The CDR3 extends over 11 amino acids. Looked up from germline, CDR1 is MNHEY and CDR2 is SMNVEV (reference sequence). The CDR3 loop reads CATRQFYGYTF. In DNA form, the CDR3 reads TGTGCTACCAGACAGTTCTATGGCTACACCTTC.

This chain joins TRBV5-1 and TRBJ1-1, with D maybe TRBD1 (6 bases). The CDR3 sequence is 13 residues long. The V and J ends lost 6 bases and 1 base respectively, with 10 bases between them. Looked up from germline, CDR1 is SGHRS and CDR2 is YFSETQ. The CDR3, as DNA: TGCGCCAGCACAGGACAGAAGAACACTGAAGCTTTCTTT. It yields the protein CASTGQKNTEAFF.

The V call is TRBV7-9, the J call TRBJ2-7, with D tentatively TRBD1 (6 bases). The germline V gene encodes CDR1 SEHNR and CDR2 FQNEAQ (reference sequence). Trimming pared 0 bases from V and 2 bases from J, leaving 14 bases between. This CDR3 comprises 16 residues. The CDR3 sequence is CASSLAPGHQTYEQYF. CDR3 nucleotide sequence: TGTGCCAGCAGCTTAGCGCCGGGACACCAAACCTACGAGCAGTACTTC. The complete variable domain, with remaining parts taken from reference TRBV7-9 and TRBJ2-7, reads DTGVSQNPRHKITKRGQNVTFRCDPISEHNRLYWYRQTLGQGPEFLTYFQNEAQLEKSRLLSDRFSAERPKGSFSTLEIQRTEQGDSAMYLCASSLAPGHQTYEQYFGPGTRLTVT.

The rearrangement links TRBV5-1 to TRBJ2-2; D is perhaps TRBD1 (6 bases). The V end lost 5 bases, the J end lost 3 bases, and 23 bases lay between the germline ends. Germline loops: CDR1 SGHRS, CDR2 YFSETQ. The CDR3 loop spans 18 amino acids. The CDR3 DNA is TGCGCCAGCAGGGAAAGGACAGTTCGGGGACCTTACACCGGGGAGCTGTTTTTT. The encoded protein is CASRERTVRGPYTGELFF.

V is TRBV4-1 and J is TRBJ2-5, with 8 bases identical to TRBD1. The CDR3 totals 13 residues. The germline V gene encodes CDR1 MGHRA and CDR2 YSYEKL. V lost 1 base, J lost 11 bases, and 6 bases stayed unmatched. The CDR3, as DNA: TGCGCCAGCAGCCAAGCAGGGGGCCTGGGGCAGTACTTC. The encoded protein is CASSQAGGLGQYF.

The chain employs TRBV30 and TRBJ1-1, with TRBD1 matching over 11 bases. The length of the CDR3 is 19 residues. Germline V gene data show CDR1 as GTSNPN and CDR2 as SVGIG (reference sequence). V dropped 6 bases and J dropped 3; count of bases not matched to a gene: 21. This CDR3 reads CACSGQGATYGIVDTEAFF. Written as DNA, the CDR3 is TGTGCCTGTTCTGGACAGGGGGCGACCTACGGGATAGTAGACACTGAAGCTTTCTTT.

The chain carries TRBV11-2 and TRBJ1-4; a possible D gene is TRBD1 (6 bases). V lost 4 bases to trimming and J lost 7 bases, with 13 bases between them. The CDR3 is 14 amino acids. Per the germline V gene, CDR1 is SGHAT and CDR2 is FQNNGV. This CDR3 reads CASSSLRDIEKLFF. The DNA of the CDR3 is TGTGCCAGCAGCTCACTCCGGGACATTGAAAAACTGTTTTTT.

The chain combines TRBV20-1 with TRBJ1-4; unclear D gene. CDR1 is DFQATT and CDR2 is SNEGSKA in the germline V gene (reference sequence). Trimming cost V 0 bases and J 12 bases, with 8 bases left between them. This CDR3 contains 11 residues. CDR3 nucleotide sequence: TGCAGTGCTAGAGAGGGGAGGGAACTGTTTTTT. Translated, it gives CSAREGRELFF.

The chain has TRBV7-2 and TRBJ1-1; weak D call: TRBD1 (5 bases). Germline V lookup: CDR1 SGHTA, CDR2 FQGNSA. The V and J ends lost 5 bases and 5 bases respectively, with 15 bases between them. CDR3 length: 14 residues. The CDR3 spells CASSPPGGVTEAFF. The CDR3 DNA reads as TGTGCCAGCAGCCCCCCGGGGGGAGTGACTGAAGCTTTCTTT.

This chain joins TRBV9 and TRBJ2-1, with 7 bases aligning to TRBD2. The V and J ends lost 2 bases and 9 bases, in that order; junction bases with no gene match: 8. The germline V gene has CDR1 SGDLS and CDR2 YYNGEE. CDR3 length: 14 residues. CDR3 nucleotides: TGTGCCAGCAGCGTCAGCGGGGCATGGGGTGAGCAGTTCTTC. The encoded protein is CASSVSGAWGEQFF.

For the CDR3, the DNA is TGTGCCTGGAGTCAGACAGGGGCTGAAGCTTTCTTT. Encoded protein: CAWSQTGAEAFF. The rearrangement links TRBV30 to TRBJ1-1; 8 bases align to TRBD1. CDR3 length: 12 residues. Germline CDR1 and CDR2: GTSNPN and SVGIG (reference sequence). After removal of 2 bases from V and 6 bases from J, the junction contained 2 bases not matched to a gene. Supplemented by reference TRBV30 and TRBJ1-1, the full variable domain reads SQTIHQWPATLVQPVGSPLSLECTVEGTSNPNLYWYRQAAGRGLQLLFYSVGIGQISSEVPQNLSASRPQDRQFILSSKKLLLSDSGFYLCAWSQTGAEAFFGQGTRLTVV.

The chain recombines TRBV13 with TRBJ2-5; 9 nucleotides line up with TRBD2. V gave up 1 base and J gave up 5 bases; unmatched junction bases: 11. Germline V gene lookup returns CDR1 PRHDT and CDR2 FYEKMQ (reference sequence). The CDR3 runs to 17 residues. The CDR3 here is CASSLEAGGIHAETQYF. Here the CDR3 DNA reads TGTGCCAGCAGCTTAGAAGCGGGGGGTATACATGCGGAGACCCAGTACTTC.

The CDR3 region has the DNA TGTGCCTGGAGTGTACTAGGGGGCTACACCTTC. This gives the protein CAWSVLGGYTF. V usage is TRBV30 and J usage is TRBJ1-2; no definite D call. Germline CDR1 is GTSNPN and CDR2 is SVGIG (reference sequence). Trimming shortened V by 0 bases and J by 8 bases, and 7 bases separated the two germline ends. This CDR3 region has 11 residues.

The V gene is TRBV6-6, the J gene TRBJ1-5, with TRBD1 identical over 7 bases. CDR3 length equals 15 residues. Germline V gene data show CDR1 as MNHNY and CDR2 as SVGAGI (reference sequence). Unmatched junction bases numbered 5, after V lost 6 bases and J lost 0 bases. For the CDR3, the DNA is TGTGCCAGCAGGTGGACAGGTAATAGCAATCAGCCCCAGCATTTT. Its protein is CASRWTGNSNQPQHF.